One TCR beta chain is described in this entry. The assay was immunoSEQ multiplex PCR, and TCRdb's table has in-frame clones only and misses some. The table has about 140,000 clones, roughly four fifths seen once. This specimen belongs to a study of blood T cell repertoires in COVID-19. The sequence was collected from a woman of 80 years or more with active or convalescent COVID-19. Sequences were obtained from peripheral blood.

The CDR3 loop is CASTVGTGAYEQYF. The DNA for the CDR3 is TGTGCCAGCACGGTGGGGACAGGTGCCTACGAGCAGTACTTC. The chain recombines TRBV2 with TRBJ2-7; TRBD1 agrees at 8 bases. Looked up from germline, CDR1 is SNHLY and CDR2 is FYNNEI. Trimming at V came to 7 bases and at J to 2 bases, leaving 7 bases not matched to a gene. This CDR3 comprises 14 residues. Filled out from reference TRBV2 and TRBJ2-7, the complete variable domain reads EPEVTQTPSHQVTQMGQEVILRCVPISNHLYFYWYRQILGQKVEFLVSFYNNEISEKSEIFDDQFSVERPDGSNFTLKIRSTKLEDSAMYFCASTVGTGAYEQYFGPGTRLTVT.